This paragraph reports one T cell receptor (beta chain). Its antigen remains unknown. The second PCR ran about 6 to 11 cycles with a sample-barcoded 5' primer and J-beta primers. MiXCR was run by TCRdb on the 5' RACE reads, yielding one entry per CDR3 protein. The data contain hundreds of thousands of distinct CDR3 sequences, approximately 48% of them singletons. This specimen belongs to a study of blood T cells in healthy people across ages. The study's findings and limits: Diversity was higher, and naive CD4+ cells more numerous, in long-lived donors than in aged donors.

This CDR3 contains 19 residues. Germline assignment: CDR1 MNHEY and CDR2 SVGEGT. Trimming pared 6 bases from V and 2 bases from J, leaving 23 bases between. The specimen sequenced was blood. V is TRBV6-2 or TRBV6-3 and J is TRBJ2-6, with no clear D. This TCR came from a man aged 55 to 69 in good health. The DNA for the CDR3 is TGTGCCAGCAGGGATCCGACAAGGTCCTTCGGCACTGGGGCCAACGTCCTGACTTTC. Its translation is CASRDPTRSFGTGANVLTF.